A selection of T cell receptor beta chains follows, all from one sample in a study of glioma-infiltrating T cells. TCRdb re-derived calls from the multiplex PCR reads in MiXCR, one entry per CDR3 protein. The sample lists approximately 120,000 distinct CDR3 sequences; less than 30% were seen once. The sample was glioma tissue, nonneoplastic brain tissue, or PBMCs (not recorded which). The receptors here all came from a human donor with low-grade glioma or glioblastoma, undergoing nonglioma brain surgery, or in good health (not recorded which). Each CDR3 is given with its conserved first and last residue. The order of the fields is D gene, J gene, clone size, CDR3 length, V gene, CDR3 DNA, CDR3 protein. A D gene is named only where the DNA matches it firmly. Clone size appears in some rows only: once, few, many, or a class for an expanded clone.

D: -
J: TRBJ1-1
size: -
length: 12
V: TRBV28
DNA: TGTGCCAGCATCGCAAGTGGGACTGAAGCTCTCTTT
CDR3: CASIASGTEALF

D: TRBD1
J: TRBJ2-5
size: -
length: 15
V: TRBV5-1
DNA: TGCGCCAGCAGCCCCCGGGACAGCTTTCAAGAGACCCAGTACTTC
CDR3: CASSPRDSFQETQYF

D: -
J: TRBJ1-1
size: -
length: 13
V: TRBV30
DNA: TGTGCCTGGAGCTTTACCCCCAACACTGAAGCTTTCTTT
CDR3: CAWSFTPNTEAFF

D: -
J: TRBJ2-2
size: -
length: 13
V: TRBV6-4
DNA: TGTGCCAGCAGTGACAGGGGCACAGGGGAGCTGTTTTTT
CDR3: CASSDRGTGELFF

D: -
J: TRBJ1-1
size: many
length: 15
V: TRBV2
DNA: TGTGCCAGCACCTTCGATGGTCTTAGGGACACTGAAGCTTTCTTT
CDR3: CASTFDGLRDTEAFF

D: TRBD1
J: TRBJ2-1
size: many
length: 14
V: TRBV6-1
DNA: TGTGCCAGCAGTCATGTGACAGGGCCCAATGAGCAGTTCTTC
CDR3: CASSHVTGPNEQFF

D: -
J: TRBJ2-3
size: -
length: 13
V: TRBV5-1
DNA: TGCGCCAGCAGCTTGCAAAAGCCAAATACGCAGTATTTT
CDR3: CASSLQKPNTQYF

D: -
J: TRBJ2-7
size: few
length: 12
V: TRBV12-3/TRBV12-4
DNA: TGTGCCAGCAGACCTAACGGGTACGAGCAGTACTTC
CDR3: CASRPNGYEQYF

D: -
J: TRBJ2-7
size: -
length: 13
V: TRBV29-1
DNA: TGCAGCGTTGGTCCAGCGGTCGCCTACGAGCAGTACTTC
CDR3: CSVGPAVAYEQYF

D: -
J: TRBJ2-5
size: -
length: 13
V: TRBV29-1
DNA: TGCAGCGTTGTGTTGCCTAATAAAGAGACCCAGTACTTC
CDR3: CSVVLPNKETQYF

D: -
J: TRBJ1-2
size: many
length: 15
V: TRBV20-1
DNA: TGCAGTGCTGCCCGGACAGCGGGAGCTAACTATGGCTACACCTTC
CDR3: CSAARTAGANYGYTF

D: TRBD1
J: TRBJ1-5
size: many
length: 16
V: TRBV6-1
DNA: TGTGCCAGCAGTCGACCGGGACAGGGGATTAGTCAGCCCCAGCATTTT
CDR3: CASSRPGQGISQPQHF

D: TRBD2
J: TRBJ2-3
size: few
length: 15
V: TRBV5-4
DNA: TGTGCCAGCAGCTTCGGGACTAGTTCATCGGATACGCAGTATTTT
CDR3: CASSFGTSSSDTQYF

D: -
J: TRBJ1-4
size: -
length: 14
V: TRBV12-3/TRBV12-4
DNA: TGTGCCAGCAGGTCAGGGGCTAAGGATGAAAAACTGTTTTTT
CDR3: CASRSGAKDEKLFF

D: TRBD1
J: TRBJ1-5
size: many
length: 15
V: TRBV27
DNA: TGTGCCAGCAGTTCAGGACAGGTTAGCAATCAGCCCCAGCATTTT
CDR3: CASSSGQVSNQPQHF

D: TRBD2
J: TRBJ2-5
size: -
length: 15
V: TRBV13
DNA: TGTGCCAGCAGCCTAACGCTAGCGGGAGGGGAGACCCAGTACTTC
CDR3: CASSLTLAGGETQYF

D: -
J: TRBJ1-1
size: many
length: 13
V: TRBV19
DNA: TGTGCCAGTAGTATAGGAGTTTACACTGAAGCTTTCTTT
CDR3: CASSIGVYTEAFF

D: -
J: TRBJ2-7
size: -
length: 15
V: TRBV4-3
DNA: TGCGCCAGCAGCCAAACCACTACCACGAGGACGAAACAGTACTTC
CDR3: CASSQTTTTRTKQYF

D: TRBD2
J: TRBJ2-7
size: few
length: 15
V: TRBV19
DNA: TGTGCCAGTAGTGGGACTAGCGGGTACTCCTACGAGCAGTACTTC
CDR3: CASSGTSGYSYEQYF

D: -
J: TRBJ2-1
size: few
length: 16
V: TRBV5-6
DNA: TGTGCCAGCAGCTCCGATAGCGGTTTGGGGTACAATGAGCAGTTCTTC
CDR3: CASSSDSGLGYNEQFF

D: -
J: TRBJ2-3
size: many
length: 12
V: TRBV29-1
DNA: TGCAGCGTCGCCCAGGCCAGGGATACGCAGTATTTT
CDR3: CSVAQARDTQYF

D: -
J: TRBJ2-1
size: many
length: 16
V: TRBV15
DNA: TGTGCCACCAGCAGAGATAAACAGAGCTCCTACAATGAGCAGTTCTTC
CDR3: CATSRDKQSSYNEQFF

D: -
J: TRBJ1-6
size: many
length: 16
V: TRBV6-1
DNA: TGTGCCAGCAGTCTTACAGGGTACCCGGCCAATTCACCCCTCCACTTT
CDR3: CASSLTGYPANSPLHF

D: -
J: TRBJ1-1
size: many
length: 14
V: TRBV25-1
DNA: TGTGCCAGCAGTGCGCACAGGGAGGACGCTGAAGCTTTCTTT
CDR3: CASSAHREDAEAFF

D: TRBD1
J: TRBJ2-6
size: -
length: 19
V: TRBV7-9
DNA: TGTGCCAGCAGCCCACGTTGGGACAGGGCAAACTCTGGGGCCAACGTCCTGACTTTC
CDR3: CASSPRWDRANSGANVLTF

D: TRBD1
J: TRBJ1-2
size: -
length: 15
V: TRBV5-4
DNA: TGTGCCAGCAGCTCATTCGTGACAGGGCCCTATGGCTACACCTTC
CDR3: CASSSFVTGPYGYTF

D: TRBD2
J: TRBJ2-1
size: few
length: 16
V: TRBV6-4
DNA: TGTGCCAGCATTTGGACTAGCGGGAGCTCCTACAATGAGCAGTTCTTC
CDR3: CASIWTSGSSYNEQFF

D: -
J: TRBJ1-4
size: many
length: 13
V: TRBV5-4
DNA: TGTGCCAGCAGCCCTCCAGGGGAGGAAAAACTGTTTTTT
CDR3: CASSPPGEEKLFF

D: -
J: TRBJ2-1
size: many
length: 14
V: TRBV28
DNA: TGTGCCAGCATCAAAGGGGGAGACTACAATGAGCAGTTCTTC
CDR3: CASIKGGDYNEQFF

D: TRBD2
J: TRBJ2-7
size: -
length: 15
V: TRBV18
DNA: TGTGCCAGCTCACCACCGAGCGGGATTAGGGTCGAGCAGTACTTC
CDR3: CASSPPSGIRVEQYF

D: TRBD2
J: TRBJ2-1
size: many
length: 19
V: TRBV3-1
DNA: TGTGCCAGCAGCCAAGATTGGGCAGGGCACAGCGGGAGGCGCGATGAGCAGTTCTTC
CDR3: CASSQDWAGHSGRRDEQFF

D: -
J: TRBJ2-7
size: -
length: 14
V: TRBV4-1
DNA: TGCGCCAGCAGCCATATCGGCAAGTCCTACGAGCAGTACTTC
CDR3: CASSHIGKSYEQYF

D: -
J: TRBJ2-1
size: many
length: 14
V: TRBV7-2
DNA: TGTGCCAGTCAAAGTGGAGGGGGGGGCGCGGAGCAGTTCTTC
CDR3: CASQSGGGGAEQFF

D: -
J: TRBJ1-3
size: -
length: 14
V: TRBV19
DNA: TGTGCCAGTAAGAAGGAGGGCCCTGGAAACACCATATATTTT
CDR3: CASKKEGPGNTIYF

D: -
J: TRBJ2-7
size: many
length: 12
V: TRBV12-3/TRBV12-4
DNA: TGTGCCAGCAGCCCCGACTCTATAGAGCAGTACTTC
CDR3: CASSPDSIEQYF

D: TRBD1
J: TRBJ2-7
size: many
length: 13
V: TRBV20-1
DNA: TGCAGTGCCACAACAGGGGCCACCTACGAGCAGTACTTC
CDR3: CSATTGATYEQYF

D: -
J: TRBJ2-2
size: -
length: 15
V: TRBV5-6
DNA: TGTGCCAGCAGCGCGTGGGGGTTGAACAACGGGGAGCTGTTTTTT
CDR3: CASSAWGLNNGELFF

D: -
J: TRBJ1-1
size: many
length: 15
V: TRBV15
DNA: TGTGCCACCAGCAGAGATCCGGGGGCTAACACTGAAGCTTTCTTT
CDR3: CATSRDPGANTEAFF